This T cell receptor (beta chain) was documented in a study of T cell responses to AZD1222 COVID-19 vaccine. General study findings and limits: Unmutated regions of variants are reportedly targeted by nearly half of spike-specific TCRs.

Using immunoSEQ multiplex PCR, the repertoire was profiled, and TCRdb retains in-frame clones only, with some absent. The sample lists about 150,000 clones, about 92% occurring once. From germline, CDR1 is KGHSH and CDR2 LQKENI. V dropped 2 bases and J dropped 6 bases, with 8 bases sitting between them. This CDR3 region has 14 residues. On this clone: Its antigen remains unidentified.

The chain links TRBV18 to TRBJ1-6; TRBD1 is a possible D gene (5 bases). This clonotype was sampled from an adult who received the AZD1222 COVID-19 vaccine. Sample: peripheral blood, taken 28 days after the second AZD1222 dose. Here the CDR3 reads CASSPARANSPLHF. The CDR3 nucleotides are TGTGCCAGCTCACCAGCCAGGGCTAATTCACCCCTCCACTTT.